The rows below give T cell receptor beta chains drawn from one sample of a study of response to subunit inactivated influenza vaccine. In TCRdb, the RT-PCR reads were re-called with MiXCR into one record per CDR3 protein. This table holds 500,000 to 550,000 distinct CDR3 sequences, approximately 7.1% found once. The input for sequencing was PBMCs from blood, taken less than 30 months after vaccination. The receptor source for this set is a man aged 45-69 years who received an inactivated influenza vaccine. Each CDR3 is given with its conserved first and last residue. A D gene is named only where the DNA matches it firmly. Rows may omit the clone size; those that give it use once, few, many or a size class.

abundance | j_gene | v_gene | d_gene | CDR3nt | CDR3aa
- | TRBJ1-6 | TRBV5-1 | TRBD1 | TGCGCCAGCAGCCTCCTAGGACAGGGAAATTCACCCCTCCACTTT | CASSLLGQGNSPLHF
few | TRBJ2-3 | TRBV20-1 | TRBD2 | TGCAGCGGAGCGGGAGGCTCTAGCACAGATACGCAGTATTTT | CSGAGGSSTDTQYF
- | TRBJ2-5 | TRBV4-2 | TRBD1 | TGTGCCAGCAGCCAAAGGGACAGGGGAGGGACCCAGTACTTC | CASSQRDRGGTQYF
- | TRBJ2-1 | TRBV5-6 | TRBD2 | TGTGCCAGCAGCTTGGCCACTAGCGGGATCCTCTACAATGAGCAGTTCTTC | CASSLATSGILYNEQFF
many | TRBJ2-1 | TRBV4-3 | - | TGCGCCAGCAGCCAAGTTAGCGGAAGGTACAATGAGCAGTTCTTC | CASSQVSGRYNEQFF
once | TRBJ2-3 | TRBV18 | - | TGTGCCAGCTCACCCGGACTGCACCCCACAGATACGCAGTATTTT | CASSPGLHPTDTQYF
few | TRBJ1-5 | TRBV7-9 | - | TGTGCCAGCAGCTTAGGTGGCTACCCGAAGCCCCAGCATTTT | CASSLGGYPKPQHF
- | TRBJ2-3 | TRBV15 | - | TGTGCCACCAGCAGAGAAACGAGCGGAATAACGCATACGCAGTATTTT | CATSRETSGITHTQYF
few | TRBJ1-2 | TRBV12-3/TRBV12-4 | - | TGTGCCAGCAGTTCTGAGATTAACTATGGCTACACCTTC | CASSSEINYGYTF
- | TRBJ2-3 | TRBV24-1 | - | TGTGCCACCAGTGGTAGGGGGAGCACAGATACGCAGTATTTT | CATSGRGSTDTQYF
many | TRBJ2-5 | TRBV12-3/TRBV12-4 | TRBD2 | TGTGCCAGCAGTTATACTAGCGGGGCCGGAGAGACCCAGTACTTC | CASSYTSGAGETQYF
many | TRBJ2-2 | TRBV7-2 | TRBD1 | TGTGCCAGCACCGAGGGGGCTCGGGCCGGGGAGCTGTTTTTT | CASTEGARAGELFF
few | TRBJ2-7 | TRBV29-1 | TRBD2 | TGCAGCGTTGAACCTTGGGGGACTAGCGGCTACGAGCAGTACTTC | CSVEPWGTSGYEQYF
many | TRBJ2-1 | TRBV10-3 | - | TGTGCCATCAGTGATTTGGGGTCCTACAATGAGCAGTTCTTC | CAISDLGSYNEQFF
- | TRBJ2-3 | TRBV28 | TRBD2 | TGTGCCAGCAGTTTGTTGCGGGGGGGCTCAGATACGCAGTATTTT | CASSLLRGGSDTQYF
- | TRBJ2-1 | TRBV4-3 | - | TGCGCCAGCAGCCTAGAAGTGCGGGCCGAGCAGTTCTTC | CASSLEVRAEQFF
many | TRBJ2-5 | TRBV11-2 | - | TGTGCCAGCAACCCCGGCAGGAGAGAGACCCAGTACTTC | CASNPGRRETQYF
many | TRBJ2-7 | TRBV20-1 | - | TGCAGCTACGGGGACAAACCGTACGAGCAGTACTTC | CSYGDKPYEQYF
- | TRBJ1-2 | TRBV4-3 | - | TGCGCCAGCAGCCAAGATGCAGGAGCCACGCGCTATGGCTACACCTTC | CASSQDAGATRYGYTF
many | TRBJ1-2 | TRBV15 | - | TGTGCCACCCTTAGGGCAGACGGTGGCTACACCTTC | CATLRADGGYTF
- | TRBJ1-5 | TRBV20-1 | - | TGCTGTGCTAGAGGTCTACGGGGCAGGGACGATCAGCCCCAGCATTTT | CCARGLRGRDDQPQHF
many | TRBJ1-1 | TRBV12-3/TRBV12-4 | - | TGTGCCAGCAGTCCAGGGGCGGGAACTGAAGCTTTCTTT | CASSPGAGTEAFF
- | TRBJ1-2 | TRBV6-4 | TRBD1 | TGTGCCAGCAGACCTACAGGGGCCCTTAACTATGGCTACACCTTC | CASRPTGALNYGYTF
many | TRBJ2-5 | TRBV29-1 | - | TGCAGCGTTGAGAAAGGGGAGGAGACCCAGTACTTC | CSVEKGEETQYF
many | TRBJ2-3 | TRBV12-3/TRBV12-4 | - | TGTGCCAGCAGTTTAGCAGGGAGCGGAACTAGCACAGATACGCAGTATTTT | CASSLAGSGTSTDTQYF
many | TRBJ2-3 | TRBV10-3 | - | TGTGCCATCACCGAGGGACCGGGTGGCACAGATACGCAGTATTTT | CAITEGPGGTDTQYF
few | TRBJ2-3 | TRBV4-1 | - | TGCGCCAGCAGCCAAGATTCGGGCACAGATACGCAGTATTTT | CASSQDSGTDTQYF
once | TRBJ1-3 | TRBV18 | - | TGTGCCAGCTCACCCACTGACATCGCAAACACCATATATTTT | CASSPTDIANTIYF
many | TRBJ2-7 | TRBV20-1 | TRBD1 | TGCAGTGTCTACAGGGGGCTCTCCTACGAGCAGTACTTC | CSVYRGLSYEQYF
many | TRBJ2-7 | TRBV3-1 | TRBD2 | TGTGCCAGCAGCCAAGTGGGACTAGCGGGGGCCTTCTCCTACGAGCAGTACTTC | CASSQVGLAGAFSYEQYF
few | TRBJ2-1 | TRBV6-1 | TRBD1 | TGTGCCAGCGGCAAGACAGGGTCCTACAATGAGCAGTTCTTC | CASGKTGSYNEQFF
- | TRBJ2-7 | TRBV7-2 | - | TGTGCCAGCAGCGGGGCGGGATACGCCGAGCAGTACTTC | CASSGAGYAEQYF
few | TRBJ2-1 | TRBV6-5 | - | TGTGCCAGCAGTTACTTCGCGTTCGATGAGCAGTTCTTC | CASSYFAFDEQFF
many | TRBJ2-7 | TRBV12-3/TRBV12-4 | - | TGTGCCAGCAGTTCGACATACCAGCAGTACTTC | CASSSTYQQYF
many | TRBJ2-7 | TRBV7-2 | TRBD1 | TGTGCCAGCAGCCGCGGTGGACAGGGAGCGTACGAGCAGTACTTC | CASSRGGQGAYEQYF
- | TRBJ2-3 | TRBV6-5 | TRBD1 | TGTGCCAGCAGTTACTGGGACAGCCCTAGCACAGATACGCAGTATTTT | CASSYWDSPSTDTQYF
- | TRBJ2-3 | TRBV12-3/TRBV12-4 | - | TGTGCCAGCAGGACAGGCCCAGATACGCAGTATTTT | CASRTGPDTQYF
few | TRBJ2-3 | TRBV5-6 | TRBD2 | TGTGCCAGCAGCTGGGGACCGGGACTAGCGGGAGGGCGGGCAGATACGCAGTATTTT | CASSWGPGLAGGRADTQYF
many | TRBJ1-6 | TRBV6-1 | - | TGTGCCAGCAGTGACCAGATGGGCGTTTCACCCCTCCACTTT | CASSDQMGVSPLHF
few | TRBJ2-7 | TRBV9 | TRBD2 | TGTGCCAGCAGCGCGGCTAGCGGGGGACACTACGAGCAGTACTTC | CASSAASGGHYEQYF
- | TRBJ2-1 | TRBV6-5 | - | TGTGCCAGCAGTTTGTCCGTTGGTACAACGAGGGATGAGCAGTTCTTC | CASSLSVGTTRDEQFF
many | TRBJ2-6 | TRBV18 | - | TGTGCCAGCTCACCGCGAGGGACCGGGGTCGGGGCCAACGTCCTGACTTTC | CASSPRGTGVGANVLTF
many | TRBJ1-3 | TRBV20-1 | - | TGCAGTGCTAGAGCTCAGTCTGGGGGACGGGGAAACACCATATATTTT | CSARAQSGGRGNTIYF
- | TRBJ2-1 | TRBV2 | TRBD2 | TGTGCCAGCAGCAACAGCGGGGGGGCCAATGAGCAGTTCTTC | CASSNSGGANEQFF
many | TRBJ2-3 | TRBV20-1 | - | TGCAGTGCTACAACCACAGATACGCAGTATTTT | CSATTTDTQYF